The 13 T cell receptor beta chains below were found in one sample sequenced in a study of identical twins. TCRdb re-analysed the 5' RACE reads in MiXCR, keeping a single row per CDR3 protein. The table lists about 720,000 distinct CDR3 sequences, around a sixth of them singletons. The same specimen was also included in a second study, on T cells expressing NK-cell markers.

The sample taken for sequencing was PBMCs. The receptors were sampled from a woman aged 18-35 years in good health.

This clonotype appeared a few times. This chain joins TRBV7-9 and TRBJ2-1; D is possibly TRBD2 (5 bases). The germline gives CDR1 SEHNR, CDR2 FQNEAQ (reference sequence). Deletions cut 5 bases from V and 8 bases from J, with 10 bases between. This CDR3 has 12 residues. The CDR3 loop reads CASSRGPDEQFF. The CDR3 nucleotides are TGTGCCAGCAGCCGAGGGCCTGATGAGCAGTTCTTC.

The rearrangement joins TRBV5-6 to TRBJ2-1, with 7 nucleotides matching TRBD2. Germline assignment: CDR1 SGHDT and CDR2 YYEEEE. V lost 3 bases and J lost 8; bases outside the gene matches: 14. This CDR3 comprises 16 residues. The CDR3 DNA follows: TGTGCCAGCAGCTGGCGGACTAGAAGAGAATCACATGAGCAGTTCTTC. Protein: CASSWRTRRESHEQFF.

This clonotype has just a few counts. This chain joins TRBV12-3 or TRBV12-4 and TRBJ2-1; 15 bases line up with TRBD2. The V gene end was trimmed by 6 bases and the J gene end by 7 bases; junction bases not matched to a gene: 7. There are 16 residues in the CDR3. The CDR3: CASSKSGTSGRNEQFF. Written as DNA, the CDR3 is TGTGCCAGCAGCAAGTCCGGGACTAGCGGGAGGAATGAGCAGTTCTTC.

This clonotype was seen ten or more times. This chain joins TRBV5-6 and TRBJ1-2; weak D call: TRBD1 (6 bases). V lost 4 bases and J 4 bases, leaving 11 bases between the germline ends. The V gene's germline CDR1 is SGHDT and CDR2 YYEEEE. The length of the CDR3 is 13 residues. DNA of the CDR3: TGTGCCAGCAGCACAAGGGGGGGCTATGGCTACACCTTC. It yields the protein CASSTRGGYGYTF. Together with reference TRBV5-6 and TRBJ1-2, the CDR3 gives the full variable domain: DAGVTQSPTHLIKTRGQQVTLRCSPKSGHDTVSWYQQALGQGPQFIFQYYEEEERQRGNFPDRFSGHQFPNYSSELNVNALLLGDSALYLCASSTRGGYGYTFGSGTRLTVV.

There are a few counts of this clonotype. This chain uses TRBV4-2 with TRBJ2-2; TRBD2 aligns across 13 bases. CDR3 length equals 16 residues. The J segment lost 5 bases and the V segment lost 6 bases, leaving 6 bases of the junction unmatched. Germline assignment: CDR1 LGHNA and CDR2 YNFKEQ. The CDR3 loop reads CASSRTSGGGTGELFF. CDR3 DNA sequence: TGTGCCAGCAGTAGGACTAGCGGGGGCGGGACCGGGGAGCTGTTTTTT.

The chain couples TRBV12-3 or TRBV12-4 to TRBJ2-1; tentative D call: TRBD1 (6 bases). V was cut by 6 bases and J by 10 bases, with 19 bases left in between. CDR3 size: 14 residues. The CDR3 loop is CASSGTGSIMEQFF. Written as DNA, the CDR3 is TGTGCCAGCAGCGGAACAGGGTCAATAATGGAGCAGTTCTTC.

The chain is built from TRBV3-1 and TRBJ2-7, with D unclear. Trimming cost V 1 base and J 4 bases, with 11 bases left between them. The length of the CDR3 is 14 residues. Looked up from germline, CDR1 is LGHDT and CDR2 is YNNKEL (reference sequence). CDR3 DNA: TGTGCCAGCAGCCAAGTCATTAAAGGTTACGAGCAGTACTTC. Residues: CASSQVIKGYEQYF.

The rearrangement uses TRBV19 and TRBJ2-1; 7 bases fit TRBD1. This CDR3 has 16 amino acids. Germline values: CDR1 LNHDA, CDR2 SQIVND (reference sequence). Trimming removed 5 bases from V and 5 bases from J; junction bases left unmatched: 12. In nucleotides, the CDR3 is TGTGCCAGTAGTGCATCCGGGACAGACAAGCACAATGAGCAGTTCTTC. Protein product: CASSASGTDKHNEQFF.

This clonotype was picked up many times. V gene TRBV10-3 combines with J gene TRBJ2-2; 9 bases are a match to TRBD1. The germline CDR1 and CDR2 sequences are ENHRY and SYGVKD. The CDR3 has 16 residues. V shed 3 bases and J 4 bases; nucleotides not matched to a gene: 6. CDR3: CAISEFGTGSTGELFF. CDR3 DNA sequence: TGTGCCATCAGTGAATTCGGGACAGGGTCCACCGGGGAGCTGTTTTTT.

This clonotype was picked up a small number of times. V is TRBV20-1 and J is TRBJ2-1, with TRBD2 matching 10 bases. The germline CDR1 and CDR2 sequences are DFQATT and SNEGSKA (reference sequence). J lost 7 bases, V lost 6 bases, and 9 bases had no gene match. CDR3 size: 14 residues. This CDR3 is CSASGRARENEQFF. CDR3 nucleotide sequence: TGCAGTGCCAGCGGGAGGGCCCGAGAAAATGAGCAGTTCTTC.

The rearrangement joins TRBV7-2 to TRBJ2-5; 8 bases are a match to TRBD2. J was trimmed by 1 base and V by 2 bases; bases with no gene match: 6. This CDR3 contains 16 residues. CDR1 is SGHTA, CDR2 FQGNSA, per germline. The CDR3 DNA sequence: TGTGCCAGCAGCTTAAGTCCAGCGGGAGCCCAAGAGACCCAGTACTTC. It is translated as CASSLSPAGAQETQYF.

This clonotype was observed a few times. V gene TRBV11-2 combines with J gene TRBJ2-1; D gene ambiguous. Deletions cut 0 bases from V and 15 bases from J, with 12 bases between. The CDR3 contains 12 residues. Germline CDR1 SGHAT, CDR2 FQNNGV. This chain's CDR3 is CASSLERRRMFF. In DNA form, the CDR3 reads TGTGCCAGCAGCTTAGAGAGACGGAGAATGTTCTTC.

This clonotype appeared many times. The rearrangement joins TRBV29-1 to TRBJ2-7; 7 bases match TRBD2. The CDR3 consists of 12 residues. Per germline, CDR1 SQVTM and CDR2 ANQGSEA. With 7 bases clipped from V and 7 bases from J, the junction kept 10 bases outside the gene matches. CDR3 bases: TGCAGCGCCTCGGCTGGGGGGGGAGAGCAGTACTTC. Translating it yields CSASAGGGEQYF.